This T cell receptor (beta chain) was sequenced during a study of blood T cells in healthy people across ages. Sample-barcoded 5' priming and a J-beta primer mix drove a second PCR of about 6 to 12 cycles. TCRdb re-called the 5' RACE reads through MiXCR, storing one row per CDR3 protein. The sample holds hundreds of thousands of distinct CDR3 sequences, approximately 49% seen once. Overall study results and limits: CMV status of donors was not determined, possibly confounding expanded clonotype changes. While age rose, TCR beta diversity per million T cells dropped in a roughly linear way.

Germline V gene sequence: CDR1 DFQATT, CDR2 SNEGSKA (reference sequence). V gave up 1 base and J gave up 4 bases, with 17 bases separating them. This CDR3 contains 16 residues. On this clonotype: The antigen is not known.

This chain uses TRBV20-1 with TRBJ1-5, with D uncertain. Sequencing used blood. This receptor was identified in a man in his thirties or forties in good health. The CDR3 coding sequence is TGCAGTGCTAGAGCCCTGACGGAAACGGTTAATCAGCCCCAGCATTTT. Protein sequence: CSARALTETVNQPQHF.